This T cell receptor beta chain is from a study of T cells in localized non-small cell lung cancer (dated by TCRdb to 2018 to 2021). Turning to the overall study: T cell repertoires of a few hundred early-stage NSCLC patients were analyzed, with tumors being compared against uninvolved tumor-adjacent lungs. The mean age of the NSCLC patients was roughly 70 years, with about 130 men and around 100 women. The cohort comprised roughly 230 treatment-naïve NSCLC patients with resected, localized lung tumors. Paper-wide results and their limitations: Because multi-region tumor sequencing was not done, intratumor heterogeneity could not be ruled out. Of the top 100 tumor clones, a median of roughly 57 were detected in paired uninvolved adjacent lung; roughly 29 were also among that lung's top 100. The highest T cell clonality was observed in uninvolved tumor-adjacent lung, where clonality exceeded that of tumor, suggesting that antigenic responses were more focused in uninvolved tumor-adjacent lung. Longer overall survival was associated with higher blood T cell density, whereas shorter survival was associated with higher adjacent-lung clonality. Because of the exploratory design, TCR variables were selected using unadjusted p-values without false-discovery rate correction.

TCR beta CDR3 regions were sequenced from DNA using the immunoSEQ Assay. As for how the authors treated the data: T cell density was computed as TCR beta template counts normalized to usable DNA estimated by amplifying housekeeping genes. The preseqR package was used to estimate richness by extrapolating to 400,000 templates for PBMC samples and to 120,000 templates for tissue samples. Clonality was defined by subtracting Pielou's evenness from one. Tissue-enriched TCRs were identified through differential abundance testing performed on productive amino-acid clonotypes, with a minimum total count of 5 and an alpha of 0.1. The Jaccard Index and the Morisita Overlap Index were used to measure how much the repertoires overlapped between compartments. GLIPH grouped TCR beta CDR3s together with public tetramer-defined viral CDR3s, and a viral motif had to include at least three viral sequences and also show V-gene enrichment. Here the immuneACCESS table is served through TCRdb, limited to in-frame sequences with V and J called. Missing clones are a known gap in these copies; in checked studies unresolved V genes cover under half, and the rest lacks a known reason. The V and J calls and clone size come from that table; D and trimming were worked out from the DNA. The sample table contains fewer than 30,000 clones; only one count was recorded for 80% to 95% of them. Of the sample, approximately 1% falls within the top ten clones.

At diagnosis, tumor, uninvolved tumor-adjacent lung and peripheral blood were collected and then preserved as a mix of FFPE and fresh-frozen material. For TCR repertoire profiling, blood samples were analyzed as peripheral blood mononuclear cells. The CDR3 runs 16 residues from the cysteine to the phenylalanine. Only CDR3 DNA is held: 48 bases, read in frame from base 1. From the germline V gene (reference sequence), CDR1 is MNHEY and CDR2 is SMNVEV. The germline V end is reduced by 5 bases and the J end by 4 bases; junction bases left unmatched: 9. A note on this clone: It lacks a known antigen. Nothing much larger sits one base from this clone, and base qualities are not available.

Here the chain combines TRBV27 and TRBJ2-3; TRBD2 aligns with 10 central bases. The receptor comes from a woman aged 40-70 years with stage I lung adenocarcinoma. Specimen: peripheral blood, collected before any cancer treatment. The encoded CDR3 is CASSPLPLAGADTQYF. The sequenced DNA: TGTGCCAGCAGTCCTTTACCGCTAGCGGGAGCAGATACGCAGTATTTT.